This T cell receptor (beta chain) is drawn from a study of CD8 T cells in ankylosing spondylitis. For this clonotype: Its antigen is currently unknown.

In making TCR beta libraries, quantitative 5'-RACE with molecular barcodes was used. MiXCR, run by TCRdb on the 5' RACE reads, gives a single entry per CDR3 protein. The sample holds roughly 220,000 distinct CDR3 sequences, about 16% seen once. CDR1 is LNHNV and CDR2 is YYDKDF in the germline V gene (reference sequence). V gave up 2 bases and J gave up 7 bases; unmatched junction bases: 10. The CDR3 totals 16 residues. Notes on the study in general: A subset of motif variants has previously been described in the synovial fluid and blood of reactive arthritis. Characteristic, it appeared, of ankylosing spondylitis blood was a TCR beta motif of about eight highly homologous variants.

The TCR originated in a male donor with ankylosing spondylitis. The chain has TRBV15 and TRBJ1-5; TRBD1 matches 8 bases. Specimen: blood, either unsorted or a sorted T cell fraction (not recorded which). In nucleotides, the CDR3 is TGTGCCACCAGCAGACTAGAGACAGGGGTCGCCCAGCCCCAGCATTTT. Protein sequence: CATSRLETGVAQPQHF.